This T cell receptor beta chain was profiled in a study of Graves' ophthalmopathy and Graves' hyperthyroidism. Background on the study: At initial diagnosis, peripheral blood was obtained, and this preceded any treatment. Findings and limits, study-wide: In blood appeared most of the expanded thyroid clonotypes whose frequency exceeded 0.001.

The CDR3 has 15 residues. Trimming took 6 bases from V and 0 from J, leaving 15 bases between them. CDR1 is MNHNS and CDR2 is SASEGT in the germline V gene. Concerning this clonotype itself: What it recognizes is unknown.

Amplification of the TCR beta CDR3 regions used RNA transcripts (as template). RT-PCR with HTBI primers came first, then second-round multiplex PCR. TCRdb re-analysed the multiplex PCR reads in MiXCR, keeping a single row per CDR3 protein. Among almost 400,000 distinct CDR3 sequences listed, about 16% were seen once. The sequencing input was peripheral blood. The clonotype comes from a woman under 30 with Graves' ophthalmopathy. The chain combines TRBV6-1 with TRBJ2-7; D is perhaps TRBD2 (5 bases). DNA of the CDR3: TGTGCCAGCAGGGATGGAGGCGGGTTCTCCTACGAGCAGTACTTC. It yields the protein CASRDGGGFSYEQYF.